The next 32 T cell receptor beta chains were all read from a single sample in a study of T-cell memory formation after mild COVID-19. TCRdb used MiXCR to reprocess the 5' RACE reads, holding one entry per CDR3 protein. The sample shows under 450,000 distinct CDR3 sequences, 20% to 25% of them seen only once. Sequencing used PBMCs or a T cell subset sorted from them (not recorded which). Receptor source: a man younger than 35 who had mild COVID-19 (a few samples of this study predate the infection). Cell type and time point are not known.

Only a few counts were recorded for this clonotype. The chain employs TRBV28 and TRBJ2-5; TRBD2 aligns across 7 bases. J was trimmed by 7 bases and V by 4 bases; bases with no gene match: 9. The CDR3 extends over 14 amino acids. The germline CDR1 and CDR2 sequences are MDHEN and SYDVKM. The CDR3 loop reads CASSWTGGKRTQYF. CDR3 DNA: TGTGCCAGCAGTTGGACGGGGGGTAAGAGGACCCAGTACTTC.

J is TRBJ1-2 and V is TRBV5-1; D not certain. Germline V gene data show CDR1 as SGHRS and CDR2 as YFSETQ. V lost 4 bases and J lost 4, with 11 bases in between. The CDR3 loop spans 13 amino acids. The CDR3: CASSTAAAYGYTF. The CDR3 DNA reads TGCGCCAGCAGCACGGCGGCGGCCTATGGCTACACCTTC.

The chain is built from TRBV12-3 or TRBV12-4 and TRBJ2-7; a possible D gene is TRBD1 (5 bases). This CDR3 spans 13 amino acids. The V gene lost 5 bases and the J gene lost 0 bases, with 8 bases spanning the gap. The CDR3 DNA is TGTGCCAGCAGTGACAGCAGCTCCTACGAGCAGTACGTC. Its protein product is CASSDSSSYEQYV.

A few counts support this clonotype. V usage is TRBV11-2 and J usage is TRBJ1-1, with a weak D call TRBD1 (5 bases). The CDR3 totals 11 residues. Germline CDR1 and CDR2: SGHAT and FQNNGV. Trimming stripped 5 bases from V and 11 bases from J, with 12 bases between. As DNA, the CDR3 is TGTGCCAGCAGCCCCAGGGTCAGGGCTTTCTTT. Its translation: CASSPRVRAFF. The complete variable domain, with remaining parts taken from reference TRBV11-2 and TRBJ1-1, reads EAGVAQSPRYKIIEKRQSVAFWCNPISGHATLYWYQQILGQGPKLLIQFQNNGVVDDSQLPKDRFSAERLKGVDSTLKIQPAKLEDSAVYLCASSPRVRAFFGQGTRLTVV.

A few counts support this clonotype. This chain joins TRBV4-1 and TRBJ2-7; the match to TRBD1 covers 9 bases. From germline, CDR1 is MGHRA and CDR2 YSYEKL. This CDR3 has 16 amino acids. Unmatched junction bases numbered 8, after V lost 0 bases and J lost 5 bases. CDR3 sequence: CASSQDRSQGANEQYV. The CDR3 bases are TGCGCCAGCAGCCAAGATCGGTCACAGGGGGCCAACGAGCAGTACGTC.

The chain couples TRBV12-3 or TRBV12-4 to TRBJ2-1, with D uncertain. The V and J ends lost 3 bases and 2 bases respectively, with 8 bases between them. The CDR3 spans 14 residues. This CDR3 is CASSLSRTYNEQFF. DNA of the CDR3: TGTGCCAGCAGTTTGAGCAGAACCTACAATGAGCAGTTCTTC.

The chain joins TRBV7-8 to TRBJ2-7, with TRBD2 matching 13 bases. V was pared by 0 bases and J by 3 bases, with 5 bases of the junction left unmatched. Germline V gene lookup returns CDR1 SGHVS and CDR2 FQNEAQ. The CDR3 has 17 amino acids. The CDR3 is CASSLAVWTSGGYEQYF. CDR3 sequence (DNA): TGTGCCAGCAGCTTAGCGGTTTGGACTAGCGGGGGCTACGAGCAGTACTTC.

This clonotype showed up just a few times. The chain uses TRBV4-3 and TRBJ2-5; 11 nucleotides line up with TRBD2. The length of the CDR3 is 17 residues. Germline-derived CDR1 and CDR2 are LGHNA and YSLEER. The J segment lost 2 bases and the V segment lost 3 bases, leaving 8 bases of the junction unmatched. CDR3 DNA: TGCGCCAGCAGCCAGGAAACTAGCGGGGGTGTACAAGAGACCCAGTACTTC. Translating gives CASSQETSGGVQETQYF.

This clonotype turned up a few times. V gene TRBV20-1 combines with J gene TRBJ1-6; the D is unclear. The CDR3 has 14 amino acids. Per germline, CDR1 DFQATT and CDR2 SNEGSKA (reference sequence). V was shortened by 5 bases and J by 5 bases, with 13 bases between the two germline ends. The CDR3, as DNA: TGCAGTGCTCGGTACAGAGGGAATAATTCACCCCTCCACTTT. Its translation: CSARYRGNNSPLHF.

The chain couples TRBV6-2 or TRBV6-3 to TRBJ1-6; D is ambiguous. This CDR3 is 14 amino acids long. The germline CDR1 and CDR2 sequences are MNHEY and SVGEGT. The V gene lost 9 bases and the J gene lost 10 bases, with 19 bases spanning the gap. The CDR3 DNA reads as TGTGCCAGAAACCGCCGGGAGTGGTACTCACCCCTCCACTTT. This translates into CARNRREWYSPLHF.

In DNA form, the CDR3 reads TGTGCCAGCAGTTCCCCGGGACTAGTTGAGCAGTACGTC. Encoded protein: CASSSPGLVEQYV. The V call is TRBV6-6, the J call TRBJ2-7, with 8 nucleotides matching TRBD2. Germline V gives CDR1 MNHNY, CDR2 SVGAGI (reference sequence). V dropped 4 bases and J dropped 7; count of bases not matched to a gene: 6. CDR3 length: 13 amino acids.

This rearrangement joins TRBV6-1 to TRBJ2-7; possibly TRBD2 for D (7 bases). Germline V gene sequence: CDR1 MNHNS, CDR2 SASEGT. The CDR3 covers 15 residues. With 5 bases removed from V and 4 bases from J, the gap between germline ends came to 18 bases. The CDR3 DNA is TGTGCCAGCAGTCGGGAGGCAGGGGATCCGTACGAGCAGTACGTC. It translates to CASSREAGDPYEQYV.

This clonotype showed up many times. This chain joins TRBV7-2 and TRBJ2-2; D possibly uses TRBD1 or TRBD2 (5 bases each). Trimming took 5 bases from V and 3 from J, leaving 13 bases between them. Germline V gene sequence: CDR1 SGHTA, CDR2 FQGNSA. There are 15 residues in the CDR3. CDR3 DNA: TGTGCCAGCAGCGACGGGACGGGCTACACCGGGGAGCTGTTTTTT. It yields the protein CASSDGTGYTGELFF.

The CDR3 sequence is CASSFPIKGQGNSYEQYF. DNA of the CDR3: TGTGCCAGCAGCTTCCCCATCAAGGGGCAGGGGAATTCATACGAGCAGTACTTC. The rearrangement uses TRBV7-9 and TRBJ2-7; D is possibly TRBD1 (6 bases). V gave up 3 bases and J gave up 4 bases, with 25 bases separating them. Germline V gene lookup returns CDR1 SEHNR and CDR2 FQNEAQ (reference sequence). This CDR3 is 18 amino acids long.

The sample holds a few counts of this clonotype. Written as DNA, the CDR3 is TGCGCCAGCAGCCACCCGGGGGGGGGGACAGGGAAATTGAATGAGCAGTTCTTC. It is translated as CASSHPGGGTGKLNEQFF. The chain has TRBV4-1 and TRBJ2-1, with D possibly matching TRBD1 (9 bases). This CDR3 is 18 amino acids long. Germline-derived CDR1 and CDR2 are MGHRA and YSYEKL. Trimming removed 3 bases at V and 7 bases at J, with 25 bases between.

This clonotype appeared many times. The V call is TRBV5-1, the J call TRBJ2-3; 11 bases map to TRBD2. The V gene's germline CDR1 is SGHRS and CDR2 YFSETQ. V lost 4 bases to trimming and J lost 5 bases; unmatched junction nucleotides: 6. This CDR3 has 15 residues. CDR3 in amino acids: CASSPTSGVIDTQYF. CDR3 coding DNA: TGCGCCAGCAGCCCGACTAGCGGGGTCATAGATACGCAGTATTTT. Full variable domain (missing parts from reference TRBV5-1 and TRBJ2-3): KAGVTQTPRYLIKTRGQQVTLSCSPISGHRSVSWYQQTPGQGLQFLFEYFSETQRNKGNFPGRFSGRQFSNSRSEMNVSTLELGDSALYLCASSPTSGVIDTQYFGPGTRLTVL.

This clonotype has just a few counts. The genes are TRBV5-8 and TRBJ2-3; perhaps D is TRBD1 or TRBD2 (6 bases each). Trimming removed 4 bases from V and 6 bases from J, with 18 bases in between. CDR3 length equals 15 residues. The germline CDR1 and CDR2 sequences are SGHTS and YDEGEE. The CDR3 sequence is CASSPGAGLRDTQYF. Here the CDR3 DNA reads TGTGCCAGCAGCCCGGGGGCGGGGTTGCGGGATACGCAGTATTTT.

This rearrangement joins TRBV7-2 to TRBJ1-5, with a tentative D call TRBD1 (5 bases). V was pared by 5 bases and J by 6 bases, with 17 bases between. The CDR3 is made up of 15 amino acids. Germline CDR1 SGHTA, CDR2 FQGNSA. The CDR3 sequence is CASSLRSGVGQPQHF. CDR3 coding DNA: TGTGCCAGCAGCCTACGGTCGGGGGTCGGTCAGCCCCAGCATTTT. Drawing the rest from reference TRBV7-2 and TRBJ1-5, the complete variable domain is GAGVSQSPSNKVTEKGKDVELRCDPISGHTALYWYRQSLGQGLEFLIYFQGNSAPDKSGLPSDRFSAERTGGSVSTLTIQRTQQEDSAVYLCASSLRSGVGQPQHFGDGTRLSIL.

There are a few counts of this clonotype. The genes are TRBV6-5 and TRBJ2-1; D perhaps matches TRBD1 (6 bases). The length of the CDR3 is 15 residues. With 2 bases removed from V and 7 bases from J, the gap between germline ends came to 15 bases. Germline-derived CDR1 and CDR2 are MNHEY and SVGAGI. The chain's CDR3 is CASSYLAQGNNEQFF. Here the CDR3 DNA reads TGTGCCAGCAGTTACCTAGCACAGGGTAATAATGAGCAGTTCTTC.

The rearrangement links TRBV20-1 to TRBJ2-1; D unresolved. CDR1 and CDR2 from the germline V gene are DFQATT and SNEGSKA (reference sequence). V was trimmed by 3 bases and J by 0 bases, leaving 12 bases between them. CDR3 size: 15 residues. CDR3 sequence: CSASTGYLSYNEQFF. The DNA of the CDR3 is TGCAGTGCTAGTACCGGTTACCTCTCCTACAATGAGCAGTTCTTC.

This clonotype was detected only a few times. The V gene is TRBV12-3 or TRBV12-4, the J gene TRBJ1-5; D might be TRBD1 (5 bases). Trimming took off 5 bases at V and 5 bases at J, with 16 bases between the two ends. CDR3 length: 15 residues. The CDR3 spells CASSRRQRVDQPQHF. The DNA of the CDR3 is TGTGCCAGCAGTCGAAGACAGAGGGTCGATCAGCCCCAGCATTTT.

The rearrangement joins TRBV5-1 to TRBJ2-1; TRBD1 matches at 9 bases. Germline V gene sequence: CDR1 SGHRS, CDR2 YFSETQ. CDR3 length equals 14 residues. V dropped 2 bases and J dropped 7; count of bases not matched to a gene: 4. The CDR3 DNA follows: TGCGCCAGCAGCTTAGGGACAGGGACAAATGAGCAGTTCTTC. This codes for CASSLGTGTNEQFF.

Only a few counts were recorded for this clonotype. The CDR3 region is CSAGPDTQYF. The CDR3 nucleotides read TGCAGCGCTGGGCCAGATACGCAGTATTTT. J is TRBJ2-3 and V is TRBV29-1; no definite D call. CDR3 size: 10 residues. Germline V lookup: CDR1 SQVTM, CDR2 ANQGSEA. V was shortened by 7 bases and J by 4 bases, with 6 bases between the two germline ends.

The V gene is TRBV5-6, the J gene TRBJ1-2, with a possible D match to TRBD1 (6 bases). Germline CDR1 and CDR2: SGHDT and YYEEEE. With 1 base removed from V and 3 bases from J, the gap between germline ends came to 16 bases. CDR3 size: 16 residues. CDR3 coding DNA: TGTGCCAGCAGCTTGAGGATACAGGGTTTGGACTATGGCTACACCTTC. It encodes CASSLRIQGLDYGYTF.

This clonotype was observed a few times. V gene TRBV6-5 combines with J gene TRBJ1-1; the D gene is possibly TRBD1 (5 bases). Between the trimmed V and J ends, which lost 0 bases and 11 bases, there was a span of 13 bases. The CDR3 covers 13 residues. The germline gives CDR1 MNHEY, CDR2 SVGAGI. This CDR3 is CASSYSTGGEAFF. The CDR3 coding sequence is TGTGCCAGCAGTTACTCGACGGGGGGTGAGGCTTTCTTT.

The gene calls are TRBV16 and TRBJ1-1; D remains unclear. Trimming shortened V by 0 bases and J by 3 bases, and 11 bases separated the two germline ends. Germline assignment: CDR1 KGHSY and CDR2 FQNENV. The CDR3 contains 15 residues. The CDR3 loop reads CASSQSSVGYTEAFF. As DNA, the CDR3 is TGTGCCAGCAGCCAATCGTCGGTAGGTTACACTGAAGCTTTCTTT.

This clonotype was detected only a few times. V gene TRBV28 combines with J gene TRBJ1-1; no reliable D call. The CDR3 extends over 13 amino acids. CDR1 and CDR2 from the germline V gene are MDHEN and SYDVKM. V lost 6 bases and J 10 bases, leaving 18 bases between the germline ends. The CDR3 loop is CASSFLWSPGAFF. The CDR3 DNA reads TGTGCCAGCAGCTTCCTTTGGTCCCCTGGAGCTTTCTTT.

The chain has TRBV10-3 and TRBJ2-3; 9 bases are shared with TRBD1. CDR3 length: 13 amino acids. CDR1 and CDR2 from the germline V gene are ENHRY and SYGVKD. V lost 6 bases to trimming and J lost 5 bases; unmatched junction nucleotides: 3. CDR3: CAISTGGGDTQYF. DNA of the CDR3: TGTGCCATCAGCACAGGGGGCGGAGATACGCAGTATTTT.

V usage is TRBV20-1 and J usage is TRBJ2-7, with a possible D match to TRBD1 (6 bases). V was trimmed by 7 bases and J by 6 bases, leaving 22 bases between them. The V gene's germline CDR1 is DFQATT and CDR2 SNEGSKA (reference sequence). The CDR3 length is 14 residues. The DNA of the CDR3 is TGCAGTGGTTTAGTGGCCCGTCGAGGGGGCGAGCAGTACTTC. Its protein is CSGLVARRGGEQYF.

The chain employs TRBV5-1 and TRBJ1-1; 7 bases are a match to TRBD1. V lost 1 base to trimming and J lost 4 bases; unmatched junction nucleotides: 7. The CDR3 is 15 residues long. From germline, CDR1 is SGHRS and CDR2 YFSETQ. CDR3 DNA: TGCGCCAGCAGCTTGTTGGCAGGGGGGGGCACTGAAGCTTTCTTT. As protein: CASSLLAGGGTEAFF.

This clonotype has just a few counts. V and J are TRBV2 and TRBJ2-2; a weak D match, TRBD2 (6 bases). This CDR3 comprises 15 residues. V lost 5 bases and J 0 bases, leaving 10 bases between the germline ends. Germline V gene sequence: CDR1 SNHLY, CDR2 FYNNEI. Written as DNA, the CDR3 is TGTGCCAGCAGTACCCGGAGGGCGAACACCGGGGAGCTGTTTTTT. Its translation: CASSTRRANTGELFF. The full variable domain, with the rest looked up from reference TRBV2 and TRBJ2-2, is EPEVTQTPSHQVTQMGQEVILRCVPISNHLYFYWYRQILGQKVEFLVSFYNNEISEKSEIFDDQFSVERPDGSNFTLKIRSTKLEDSAMYFCASSTRRANTGELFFGEGSRLTVL.

This clonotype has a handful of counts. The V call is TRBV4-3, the J call TRBJ2-3; TRBD1 might be the D (5 bases). Germline values: CDR1 LGHNA, CDR2 YSLEER. Deletions cut 0 bases from V and 1 base from J, with 8 bases between. The CDR3 runs to 15 residues. CDR3: CASSQDGRGTDTQYF. The CDR3 bases are TGCGCCAGCAGCCAAGACGGCAGGGGCACAGATACGCAGTATTTT.